This TCR beta chain was captured by sequencing in a study of Graves' ophthalmopathy and Graves' hyperthyroidism. This clonotype has a count of ten or more. CDR1 is MGHRA and CDR2 is YSYEKL in the germline V gene. The CDR3 extends over 13 amino acids. V dropped 4 bases and J dropped 8 bases, with 12 bases sitting between them. Amplification targeted the TCR beta CDR3 regions, with RNA transcripts as the source material. An initial RT-PCR round employing HTBI primers preceded a second-round multiplex PCR. Using its own MiXCR run on the multiplex PCR reads, TCRdb lists one record per CDR3 protein. Here the sample spans approximately 480,000 distinct CDR3 sequences, 13% to 15% being singletons.

Sample: blood. The chain joins TRBV4-1 to TRBJ2-4; D is unresolved. The source of this sequence is a woman aged 25 to 39 with Graves' ophthalmopathy. The CDR3 DNA reads as TGCGCCAGCAGCCCCCCCGCTCAGGACATTCAGTACTTC. Translation gives CASSPPAQDIQYF.